The source of this TCR beta chain is a study of identical twins. Overall study findings and caveats: When twins shared out-of-frame alpha sequences, those sequences had excess low generation probability.

This clonotype was observed a handful of times. The antigen remains unidentified. A universal primer binding site was introduced by template switching. The final cDNA contained unique molecular identifiers. A single record per CDR3 protein comes from TCRdb applying MiXCR to the 5' RACE reads. Among 650,000 to 800,000 distinct CDR3 sequences, about 9.4% were seen once, and the ten largest hold approximately 0.89%. The germline CDR1 and CDR2 sequences are MNHEY and SMNVEV (reference sequence). J gave up 3 bases and V 5 bases, and 10 bases lay outside the gene matches. This CDR3 spans 16 amino acids. These same records also appear under a second study, on yellow fever vaccine responses in identical twins. That study reports: A vaccine T cell response that seemed partly convergent and partly personalized was reported in twins.

This chain joins TRBV27 and TRBJ2-7; 10 nucleotides align to TRBD2. Sequenced material: PBMCs. This TCR derives from a woman under 30 in good health. The CDR3 sequence is CASSINPGLAFYEQYF. CDR3 nucleotide sequence: TGTGCCAGCAGTATAAATCCGGGACTAGCGTTCTACGAGCAGTACTTC.